These 30 T cell receptor beta chains originate from one sample sequenced in a study of blood T cell repertoires in COVID-19. This table comes from immunoSEQ multiplex PCR, and its TCRdb copy is limited to in-frame clones, with some not included. The sample lists fewer than 200,000 clones, 88% seen once, with under 6.5% in the top ten. The sample consisted of peripheral blood. The origin of the receptors is a man aged 35 to 55 with active or convalescent COVID-19.

The chain employs TRBV7-2 and TRBJ2-3; D is unclear. The CDR3 runs 14 residues. From germline, CDR1 is SGHTA and CDR2 FQGNSA. Trimming shortened V by 1 base and J by 8 bases, and 13 bases separated the two germline ends. The CDR3, as DNA: TGTGCCAGCAGCTTAGAGACCCCTCGGAGTACGCAGTATTTT. This codes for CASSLETPRSTQYF. Drawing the rest from reference TRBV7-2 and TRBJ2-3, the complete variable domain is GAGVSQSPSNKVTEKGKDVELRCDPISGHTALYWYRQSLGQGLEFLIYFQGNSAPDKSGLPSDRFSAERTGGSVSTLTIQRTQQEDSAVYLCASSLETPRSTQYFGPGTRLTVL.

The rearrangement joins TRBV2 to TRBJ2-3, with D unresolved. The CDR3 extends over 13 amino acids. Trimming took off 4 bases at V and 2 bases at J, with 7 bases between the two ends. Germline-derived CDR1 and CDR2 are SNHLY and FYNNEI. CDR3 sequence (DNA): TGTGCCAGCAGTGTCGGGTCCACAGATACGCAGTATTTT. Its protein product is CASSVGSTDTQYF. The full variable domain, with the rest looked up from reference TRBV2 and TRBJ2-3, is EPEVTQTPSHQVTQMGQEVILRCVPISNHLYFYWYRQILGQKVEFLVSFYNNEISEKSEIFDDQFSVERPDGSNFTLKIRSTKLEDSAMYFCASSVGSTDTQYFGPGTRLTVL.

The chain is built from TRBV6-5 and TRBJ1-2, with 7 nucleotides matching TRBD1. The CDR3 runs to 15 residues. Trimming took 6 bases from V and 4 from J; bases not matched to a gene: 11. The germline V gene has CDR1 MNHEY and CDR2 SVGAGI. This CDR3 reads CASRFGGGNGYGYTF. Here the CDR3 DNA reads TGTGCCAGCAGGTTCGGAGGGGGCAATGGCTATGGCTACACCTTC.

The J gene is TRBJ1-3, the V gene TRBV7-6; TRBD1 aligns across 7 bases. The CDR3 is 16 residues long. J was trimmed by 0 bases and V by 2 bases; bases with no gene match: 4. Germline loops: CDR1 SGHVS, CDR2 FNYEAQ. The CDR3 DNA follows: TGTGCCAGCAGCTTAAACAGGGGAAGCTCTGGAAACACCATATATTTT. It specifies CASSLNRGSSGNTIYF.

V gene TRBV24-1 combines with J gene TRBJ1-2; weak D call: TRBD1 (5 bases). The CDR3 covers 17 residues. CDR1 and CDR2 (germline): KGHDR, SFDVKD. V lost 0 bases and J lost 6, with 19 bases in between. The CDR3 spells CATSDLETFQGVDGYTF. The CDR3 DNA follows: TGTGCCACCAGTGATTTGGAGACGTTCCAGGGCGTAGATGGCTACACCTTC.

This clone was recorded once. The V gene is TRBV9, the J gene TRBJ2-5; possible D gene TRBD1, 6 bases. Between the trimmed V and J ends, which lost 4 bases and 4 bases, there was a span of 17 bases. The CDR3 is made up of 15 amino acids. Germline CDR1 is SGDLS and CDR2 is YYNGEE. This CDR3 reads CASSIAGTRLETQYF. The CDR3 DNA sequence: TGTGCCAGCAGCATAGCAGGGACAAGACTAGAGACCCAGTACTTC.

V and J are TRBV4-1 and TRBJ2-7, with TRBD1 matching 10 bases. Germline assignment: CDR1 MGHRA and CDR2 YSYEKL. With V trimmed by 3 bases and J by 1 base, 3 bases remained unmatched. This CDR3 region has 15 residues. Written as DNA, the CDR3 is TGCGCCAGCAGCCAGGGGGGACAGGGGTCCTACGAGCAGTACTTC. It yields the protein CASSQGGQGSYEQYF.

The chain links TRBV5-1 to TRBJ1-2; the match to TRBD1 covers 7 bases. Germline assignment: CDR1 SGHRS and CDR2 YFSETQ. Trimming removed 0 bases from V and 7 bases from J; junction bases left unmatched: 6. The CDR3 spans 14 residues. As DNA, the CDR3 is TGCGCCAGCAGCTTGGAGGGGGCCCTGGGTGGCTACACCTTC. Its translation is CASSLEGALGGYTF.

V gene TRBV5-4 combines with J gene TRBJ2-2; 13 bases fit TRBD2. Germline CDR1 reads SGHNT; CDR2 reads YYREEE (reference sequence). V was clipped by 3 bases and J by 6 bases; unmatched bases: 5. CDR3 length equals 16 residues. Here the CDR3 reads CASSSSTSGRAGELFF. The CDR3 DNA reads TGTGCCAGCAGCTCATCTACTAGCGGGAGGGCCGGGGAGCTGTTTTTT.

V usage is TRBV7-2 and J usage is TRBJ2-1, with D perhaps matching TRBD1 (6 bases). Per the germline V gene, CDR1 is SGHTA and CDR2 is FQGNSA. The CDR3 runs 15 residues. V lost 5 bases and J lost 1, with 12 bases in between. CDR3 region: CASSPQGGSYNEQFF. The CDR3 bases are TGTGCCAGCAGCCCACAGGGTGGGTCCTACAATGAGCAGTTCTTC.

The chain couples TRBV18 to TRBJ2-7; 11 positions agree with TRBD1. This CDR3 region has 15 residues. Germline V gene sequence: CDR1 KGHSH, CDR2 LQKENI. The V gene end was trimmed by 5 bases and the J gene end by 3 bases; junction bases not matched to a gene: 6. Written as DNA, the CDR3 is TGTGCCAGCTCATTGGACAGGGGGCAATTCTACGAGCAGTACTTC. Translating gives CASSLDRGQFYEQYF.

J is TRBJ1-3 and V is TRBV5-4, with D hard to call. This CDR3 has 16 amino acids. V lost 2 bases and J 0 bases, leaving 12 bases between the germline ends. The germline V gene has CDR1 SGHNT and CDR2 YYREEE (reference sequence). The CDR3 coding sequence is TGTGCCAGCAGCTTCGGCGGGGTAAGCTCTGGAAACACCATATATTTT. This translates into CASSFGGVSSGNTIYF. Full variable domain (rest looked up from reference TRBV5-4 and TRBJ1-3): ETGVTQSPTHLIKTRGQQVTLRCSSQSGHNTVSWYQQALGQGPQFIFQYYREEENGRGNFPPRFSGLQFPNYSSELNVNALELDDSALYLCASSFGGVSSGNTIYFGEGSWLTVV.

The chain employs TRBV5-1 and TRBJ1-4, with D possibly TRBD1 on 5 matching bases. There are 14 residues in the CDR3. V was clipped by 4 bases and J by 0 bases, with 7 bases between them. CDR1 and CDR2 (germline): SGHRS, YFSETQ. The CDR3 loop reads CASSRQSTNEKLFF. The CDR3 bases are TGCGCCAGCAGCCGACAGTCAACTAATGAAAAACTGTTTTTT.

The CDR3 here is CASSATTGNYGYTF. In DNA, the CDR3 is TGTGCCAGCAGCGCGACGACAGGGAACTATGGCTACACCTTC. J is TRBJ1-2 and V is TRBV7-9; 7 nucleotides match TRBD1. CDR3 length equals 14 residues. V shed 5 bases and J 2 bases; nucleotides not matched to a gene: 5. Germline loops: CDR1 SEHNR, CDR2 FQNEAQ (reference sequence). Full variable domain (missing parts from reference TRBV7-9 and TRBJ1-2): DTGVSQNPRHKITKRGQNVTFRCDPISEHNRLYWYRQTLGQGPEFLTYFQNEAQLEKSRLLSDRFSAERPKGSFSTLEIQRTEQGDSAMYLCASSATTGNYGYTFGSGTRLTVV.

The chain has TRBV3-1 (or the pseudogene TRBV3-2) and TRBJ1-4; D gene uncertain. Germline V gene data show CDR1 as LGHDT and CDR2 as YNNKEL (reference sequence). The V end was cut by 4 bases, the J end by 0 bases, with 9 bases between. The CDR3 is made up of 15 amino acids. The DNA for the CDR3 is TGTGCCAGCAGCCGGGCGGGTGCAACTAATGAAAAACTGTTTTTT. Protein product: CASSRAGATNEKLFF.

CDR3 coding DNA: TGTGCCAGCAGCCAAGATCCGGGACTAGTATCCGAGCAGTACTTC. Amino acid sequence: CASSQDPGLVSEQYF. The chain combines TRBV3-1 (or the pseudogene TRBV3-2) with TRBJ2-7; the match to TRBD2 covers 8 bases. CDR1 and CDR2 (germline): LGHDT, YNNKEL (reference sequence). CDR3 length equals 15 residues. V lost 0 bases to trimming and J lost 6 bases; unmatched junction nucleotides: 7.

The genes are TRBV3-1 (or the pseudogene TRBV3-2) and TRBJ1-1; D is possibly TRBD1 (5 bases). In germline, CDR1 is LGHDT, CDR2 YNNKEL (reference sequence). V was trimmed by 0 bases and J by 4 bases, leaving 9 bases between them. This CDR3 has 14 amino acids. The DNA of the CDR3 is TGTGCCAGCAGCCAAGACAGACAGCTCACTGAAGCTTTCTTT. Protein product: CASSQDRQLTEAFF.

J is TRBJ2-3 and V is TRBV5-5; D is uncertain. The germline V gene encodes CDR1 SGHKS and CDR2 YYEKEE (reference sequence). This CDR3 is 13 amino acids long. Trimming shortened V by 1 base and J by 3 bases, and 6 bases separated the two germline ends. In nucleotides, the CDR3 is TGTGCCAGCAGCTTGACGAGTACAGATACGCAGTATTTT. Residues: CASSLTSTDTQYF.

The chain carries TRBV5-1 and TRBJ1-5, with D uncertain. The CDR3 is 16 residues long. Per germline, CDR1 SGHRS and CDR2 YFSETQ. The ends were cut back, 0 bases at V and 0 bases at J, with 10 bases in the middle. The CDR3 sequence: CASSLVPTPSNQPQHF. The DNA of the CDR3 is TGCGCCAGCAGCTTGGTCCCGACACCTAGCAATCAGCCCCAGCATTTT.

The chain recombines TRBV4-1 with TRBJ2-3; 10 bases match TRBD2. In germline, CDR1 is MGHRA, CDR2 YSYEKL. CDR3 length: 17 amino acids. The V gene end was trimmed by 1 base and the J gene end by 2 bases; junction bases not matched to a gene: 6. CDR3 sequence: CASSQGEGLAHTDTQYF. The DNA for the CDR3 is TGCGCCAGCAGCCAAGGAGAGGGACTAGCGCACACAGATACGCAGTATTTT.

The chain is built from TRBV6-5 and TRBJ2-7, with 7 nucleotides matching TRBD1. V shed 6 bases, J shed 3 bases, and the junction held 8 bases outside the gene matches. The CDR3 loop spans 14 amino acids. Germline assignment: CDR1 MNHEY and CDR2 SVGAGI. CDR3 DNA sequence: TGTGCCAGCAGAACACCGGGACAGAACTACGAGCAGTACTTC. Its translation: CASRTPGQNYEQYF.

The chain is built from TRBV30 and TRBJ1-1, with TRBD1 matching over 9 bases. With 5 bases clipped from V and 8 bases from J, the junction kept 12 bases outside the gene matches. Germline V gives CDR1 GTSNPN, CDR2 SVGIG (reference sequence). This CDR3 is built from 14 residues. The CDR3 loop reads CAWGGTGNTAEAFF. The DNA of the CDR3 is TGTGCCTGGGGGGGGACAGGGAATACGGCCGAAGCTTTCTTT.

Points on this clone: The limits of the CDR3 on the DNA are not certain, so only TCRdb's listed CDR3 is given. The V gene is TRBV6-2 or TRBV6-3, the J gene TRBJ2-7; TRBD1 was called by the table and not checked on the DNA. The CDR3 numbers 18 amino acids, ends counted. Germline V lookup: CDR1 MNHEY, CDR2 SVGEGT. The CDR3 loop reads CASSFGPGAKKMEYEQYF.

The rearrangement uses TRBV9 and TRBJ1-3; perhaps TRBD1 as D (6 bases). V shed 3 bases and J shed 1 base, with 8 bases lying between them. The CDR3 extends over 14 amino acids. CDR1 is SGDLS, CDR2 YYNGEE, per germline. CDR3 amino acids: CASSAGTSGNTIYF. CDR3 nucleotide sequence: TGTGCCAGCAGCGCCGGGACATCTGGAAACACCATATATTTT.

The J gene is TRBJ2-5, the V gene TRBV29-1, with no clear D. Germline V lookup: CDR1 SQVTM, CDR2 ANQGSEA. V lost 6 bases and J 1 base, leaving 12 bases between the germline ends. The CDR3 is made up of 13 amino acids. The CDR3 DNA reads as TGCAGCGTCTCCAGGATATCCCAAGAGACCCAGTACTTC. It yields the protein CSVSRISQETQYF.

The CDR3: CASSPTPQGGYGYTF. The CDR3 DNA reads as TGTGCCAGCAGCCCCACCCCACAGGGGGGCTATGGCTACACCTTC. The rearrangement links TRBV2 to TRBJ1-2, with 8 bases lining up with TRBD1. The CDR3 extends over 15 amino acids. The ends lost 6 bases at V and 4 bases at J; junction bases unmatched: 10. CDR1 SNHLY and CDR2 FYNNEI come from the germline V gene.

A single count supports this clone. The chain joins TRBV7-2 to TRBJ2-5; 9 bases fit TRBD1. With 3 bases clipped from V and 2 bases from J, the junction kept 4 bases outside the gene matches. In germline, CDR1 is SGHTA, CDR2 FQGNSA. The CDR3 is 15 amino acids. The CDR3 here is CASSFHRGLQETQYF. In DNA form, the CDR3 reads TGTGCCAGCAGCTTCCACAGGGGGCTGCAAGAGACCCAGTACTTC.

Concerning this clone itself: One base away lies a much larger clone, so this may be a sequencing read error. V usage is TRBV11-3 and J usage is TRBJ2-7; 7 bases are shared with TRBD1. Germline V gives CDR1 SGHNT, CDR2 YENEEA. The CDR3 covers 11 residues. Germline trimming cut 5 bases from V and 6 bases from J; bases unmatched to any gene: 1. CDR3 in amino acids: CASSNRGEQYF. CDR3 nucleotide sequence: TGTGCCAGCAGCAACAGGGGCGAGCAGTACTTC.

As DNA, the CDR3 is TGTGCCAGCAGTGAGGGACTTCTAGAGGGGAACATTCAGTACTTC. It translates to CASSEGLLEGNIQYF. This chain connects TRBV6-6 to TRBJ2-4, with a tentative D call TRBD2 (6 bases). Germline-derived CDR1 and CDR2 are MNHNY and SVGAGI (reference sequence). The CDR3 extends over 15 amino acids. V lost 5 bases and J 7 bases, leaving 18 bases between the germline ends.

The chain joins TRBV9 to TRBJ2-5; a weak D match, TRBD2 (5 bases). The ends were cut back, 3 bases at V and 4 bases at J, with 10 bases in the middle. The CDR3 contains 13 residues. Germline V gives CDR1 SGDLS, CDR2 YYNGEE. The CDR3 DNA reads as TGTGCCAGCAGCGATCTACGGGGAGAGACCCAGTACTTC. Its translation is CASSDLRGETQYF. Together with reference TRBV9 and TRBJ2-5, the CDR3 gives the full variable domain: DSGVTQTPKHLITATGQRVTLRCSPRSGDLSVYWYQQSLDQGLQFLIQYYNGEERAKGNILERFSAQQFPDLHSELNLSSLELGDSALYFCASSDLRGETQYFGPGTRLLVL.